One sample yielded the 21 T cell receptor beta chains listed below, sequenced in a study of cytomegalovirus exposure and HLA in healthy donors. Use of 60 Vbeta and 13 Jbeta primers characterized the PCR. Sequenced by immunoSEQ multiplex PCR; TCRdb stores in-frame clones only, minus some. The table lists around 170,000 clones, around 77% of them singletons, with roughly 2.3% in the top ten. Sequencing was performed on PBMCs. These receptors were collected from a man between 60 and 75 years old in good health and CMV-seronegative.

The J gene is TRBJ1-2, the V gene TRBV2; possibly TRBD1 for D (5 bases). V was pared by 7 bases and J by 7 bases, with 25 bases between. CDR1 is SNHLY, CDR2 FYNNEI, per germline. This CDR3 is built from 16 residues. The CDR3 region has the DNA TGTGCCAGCACCCGGGACGGGGGAGCGGGTAGTCCTGGCTACACCTTC. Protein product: CASTRDGGAGSPGYTF.

The CDR3 region is CASSPTASSYEQYF. The CDR3 coding sequence is TGTGCCAGCAGCCCAACAGCAAGCTCCTACGAGCAGTACTTC. V is TRBV7-8 and J is TRBJ2-7; D uncertain. Germline V lookup: CDR1 SGHVS, CDR2 FQNEAQ. V was cut by 5 bases and J by 0 bases, with 11 bases left in between. This CDR3 has 14 amino acids.

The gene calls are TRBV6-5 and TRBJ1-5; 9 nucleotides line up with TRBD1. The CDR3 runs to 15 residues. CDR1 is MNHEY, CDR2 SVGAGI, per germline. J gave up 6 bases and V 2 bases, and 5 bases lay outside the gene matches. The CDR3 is CASSYGQGIGQPQHF. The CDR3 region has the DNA TGTGCCAGCAGTTACGGACAGGGGATTGGTCAGCCCCAGCATTTT.

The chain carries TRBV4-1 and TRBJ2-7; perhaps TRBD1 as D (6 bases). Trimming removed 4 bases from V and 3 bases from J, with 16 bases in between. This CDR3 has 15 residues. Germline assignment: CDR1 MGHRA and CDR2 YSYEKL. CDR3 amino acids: CASSPAGTRGYEQYF. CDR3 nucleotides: TGCGCCAGCAGCCCTGCCGGGACACGCGGCTACGAGCAGTACTTC.

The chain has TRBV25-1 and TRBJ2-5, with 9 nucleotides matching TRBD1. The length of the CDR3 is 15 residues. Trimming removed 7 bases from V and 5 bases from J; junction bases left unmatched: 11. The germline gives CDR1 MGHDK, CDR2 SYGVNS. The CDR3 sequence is CASKIPGTGTETQYF. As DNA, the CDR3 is TGTGCCAGCAAGATTCCTGGGACAGGGACGGAGACCCAGTACTTC.

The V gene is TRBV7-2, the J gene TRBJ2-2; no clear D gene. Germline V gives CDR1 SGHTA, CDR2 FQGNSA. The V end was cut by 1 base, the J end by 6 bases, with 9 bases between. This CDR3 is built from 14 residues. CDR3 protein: CASSLGASAGELFF. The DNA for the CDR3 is TGTGCCAGCAGCTTAGGTGCGTCCGCCGGGGAGCTGTTTTTT.

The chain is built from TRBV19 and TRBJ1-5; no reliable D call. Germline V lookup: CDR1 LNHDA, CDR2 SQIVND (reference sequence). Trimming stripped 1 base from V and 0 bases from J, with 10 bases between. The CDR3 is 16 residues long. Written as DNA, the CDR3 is TGTGCCAGTAGTATAGGAGTGTCCTATAGCAATCAGCCCCAGCATTTT. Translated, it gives CASSIGVSYSNQPQHF. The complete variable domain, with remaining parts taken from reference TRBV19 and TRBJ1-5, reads DGGITQSPKYLFRKEGQNVTLSCEQNLNHDAMYWYRQDPGQGLRLIYYSQIVNDFQKGDIAEGYSVSREKKESFPLTVTSAQKNPTAFYLCASSIGVSYSNQPQHFGDGTRLSIL.

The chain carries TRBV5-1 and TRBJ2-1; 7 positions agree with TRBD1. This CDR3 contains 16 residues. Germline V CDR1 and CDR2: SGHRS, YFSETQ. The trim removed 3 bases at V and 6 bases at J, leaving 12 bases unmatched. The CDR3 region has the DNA TGCGCCAGCAGCTGGGGGACAGTCGGAATCCCCAATGAGCAGTTCTTC. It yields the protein CASSWGTVGIPNEQFF. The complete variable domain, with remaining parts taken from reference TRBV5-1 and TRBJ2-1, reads KAGVTQTPRYLIKTRGQQVTLSCSPISGHRSVSWYQQTPGQGLQFLFEYFSETQRNKGNFPGRFSGRQFSNSRSEMNVSTLELGDSALYLCASSWGTVGIPNEQFFGPGTRLTVL.

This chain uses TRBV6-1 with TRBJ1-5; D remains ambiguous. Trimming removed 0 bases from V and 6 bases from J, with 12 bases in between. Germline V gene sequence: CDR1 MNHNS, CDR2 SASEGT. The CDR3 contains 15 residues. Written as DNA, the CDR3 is TGTGCCAGCAGTGAAGCGCTTCCGGGATTTCAGCCCCAGCATTTT. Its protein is CASSEALPGFQPQHF.

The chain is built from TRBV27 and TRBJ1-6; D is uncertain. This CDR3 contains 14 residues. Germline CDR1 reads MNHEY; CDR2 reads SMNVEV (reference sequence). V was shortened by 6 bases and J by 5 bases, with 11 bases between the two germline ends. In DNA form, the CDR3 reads TGTGCCAGCAGACCAGGATATGATAATTCACCCCTCCACTTT. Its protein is CASRPGYDNSPLHF.

The CDR3, as DNA: TGTGCCAGCAGGCAGAGGACTAGACTCACAGATACGCAGTATTTT. Its protein is CASRQRTRLTDTQYF. This chain connects TRBV5-6 to TRBJ2-3, with 7 nucleotides matching TRBD2. V lost 5 bases and J lost 2; bases outside the gene matches: 8. Germline V gene sequence: CDR1 SGHDT, CDR2 YYEEEE. CDR3 size: 15 residues.

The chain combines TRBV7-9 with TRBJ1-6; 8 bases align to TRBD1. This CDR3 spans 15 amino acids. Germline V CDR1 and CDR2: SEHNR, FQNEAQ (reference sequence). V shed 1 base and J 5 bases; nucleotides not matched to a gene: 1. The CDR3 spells CASSLGTGNNSPLHF. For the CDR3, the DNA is TGTGCCAGCAGCTTAGGGACAGGGAATAATTCACCCCTCCACTTT.

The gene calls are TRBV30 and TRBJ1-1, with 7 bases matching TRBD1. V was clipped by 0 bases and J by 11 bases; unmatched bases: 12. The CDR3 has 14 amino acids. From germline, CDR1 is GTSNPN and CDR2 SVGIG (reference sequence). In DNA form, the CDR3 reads TGTGCCTGGAGTGTGTCAGGGACAGTCAGAAGGGCTTTCTTT. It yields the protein CAWSVSGTVRRAFF.

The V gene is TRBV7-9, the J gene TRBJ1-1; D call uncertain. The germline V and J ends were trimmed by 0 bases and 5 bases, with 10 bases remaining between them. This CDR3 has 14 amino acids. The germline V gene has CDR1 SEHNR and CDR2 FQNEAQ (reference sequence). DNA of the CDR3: TGTGCCAGCAGCTTAGCCGCAGAGGGAACTGAAGCTTTCTTT. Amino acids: CASSLAAEGTEAFF.

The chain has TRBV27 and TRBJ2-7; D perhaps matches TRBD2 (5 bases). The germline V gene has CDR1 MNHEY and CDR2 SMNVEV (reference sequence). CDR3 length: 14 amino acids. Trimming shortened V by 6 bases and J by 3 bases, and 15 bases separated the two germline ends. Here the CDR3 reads CASSAGRGVYEQYF. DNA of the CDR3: TGTGCCAGCAGCGCGGGCCGAGGCGTCTACGAGCAGTACTTC.

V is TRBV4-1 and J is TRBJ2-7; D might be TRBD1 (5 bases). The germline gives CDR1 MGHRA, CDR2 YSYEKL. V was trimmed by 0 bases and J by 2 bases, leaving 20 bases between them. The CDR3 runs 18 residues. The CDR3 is CASSQETLGQGVTYEQYF. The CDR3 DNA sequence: TGCGCCAGCAGCCAAGAAACGTTAGGACAAGGGGTGACCTACGAGCAGTACTTC.

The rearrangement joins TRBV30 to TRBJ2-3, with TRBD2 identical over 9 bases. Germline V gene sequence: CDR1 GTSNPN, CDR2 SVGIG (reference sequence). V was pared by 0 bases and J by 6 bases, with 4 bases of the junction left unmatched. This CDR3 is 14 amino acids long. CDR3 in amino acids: CAWSVRLAGDTQYF. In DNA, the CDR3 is TGTGCCTGGAGTGTACGGCTAGCGGGGGATACGCAGTATTTT.

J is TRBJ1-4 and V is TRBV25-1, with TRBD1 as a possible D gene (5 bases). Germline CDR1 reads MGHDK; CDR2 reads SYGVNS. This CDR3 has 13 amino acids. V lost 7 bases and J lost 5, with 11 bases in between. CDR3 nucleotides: TGTGCCAGCAAGCGACAGAACAATGAAAAACTGTTTTTT. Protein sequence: CASKRQNNEKLFF.

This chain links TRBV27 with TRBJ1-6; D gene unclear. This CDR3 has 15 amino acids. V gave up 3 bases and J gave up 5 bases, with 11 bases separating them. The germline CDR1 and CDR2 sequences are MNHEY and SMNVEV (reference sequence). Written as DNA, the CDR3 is TGTGCCAGCAGTTTTTCTCCCGGAGATAATTCACCCCTCCACTTT. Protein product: CASSFSPGDNSPLHF.

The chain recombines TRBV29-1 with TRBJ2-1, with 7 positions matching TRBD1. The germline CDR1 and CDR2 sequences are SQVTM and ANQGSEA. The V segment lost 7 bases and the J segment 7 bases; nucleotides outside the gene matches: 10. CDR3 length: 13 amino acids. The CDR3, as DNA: TGCAGCGCCCTGGACAGGTTCTTAAATGAGCAGTTCTTC. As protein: CSALDRFLNEQFF.

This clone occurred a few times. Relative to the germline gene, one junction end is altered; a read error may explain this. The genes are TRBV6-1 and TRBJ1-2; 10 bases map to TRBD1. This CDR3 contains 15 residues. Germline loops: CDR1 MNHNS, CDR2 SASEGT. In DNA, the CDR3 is TGTGCCAGCAGGGAGGGACAGGGGCTGGTCTATGGCTACCCCTTC. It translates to CASREGQGLVYGYPF.